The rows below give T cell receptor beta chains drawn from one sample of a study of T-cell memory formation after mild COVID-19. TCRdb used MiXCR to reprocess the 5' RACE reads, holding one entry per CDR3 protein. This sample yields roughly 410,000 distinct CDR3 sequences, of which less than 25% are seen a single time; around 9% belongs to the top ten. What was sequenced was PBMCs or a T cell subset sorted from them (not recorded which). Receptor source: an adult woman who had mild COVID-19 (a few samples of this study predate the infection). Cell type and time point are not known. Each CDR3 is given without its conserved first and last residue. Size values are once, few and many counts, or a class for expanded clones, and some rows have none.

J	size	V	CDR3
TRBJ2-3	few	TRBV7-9	ASSLERLGAQY
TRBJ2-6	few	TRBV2	ASSDVVSGANVLT
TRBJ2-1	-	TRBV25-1	ASSEGVLGTGRGDEQF
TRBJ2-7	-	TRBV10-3	AISEQGSSSYEQY
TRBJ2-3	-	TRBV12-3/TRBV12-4	ASSPPMGTQY
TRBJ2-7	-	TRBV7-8	ASSYGNGGTLSYEQY
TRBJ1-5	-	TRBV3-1	ASSQERRQPQH
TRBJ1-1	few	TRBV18	ASSPTVATEAF
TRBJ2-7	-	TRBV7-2	ASSSKTGIYEQY
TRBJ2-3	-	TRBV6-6	ASSYSPGGKTDTQY
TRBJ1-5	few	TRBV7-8	ASSSRQAPGQPQH
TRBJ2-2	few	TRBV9	ASSAGLAGVDGELF
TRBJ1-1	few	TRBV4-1	ASSQSIGADAEAF
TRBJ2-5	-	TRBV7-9	ASRGARETQY
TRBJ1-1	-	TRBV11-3	ASSFAYIRHTEAF
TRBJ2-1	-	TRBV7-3	ASSAGAGKF
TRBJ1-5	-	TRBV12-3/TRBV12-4	ASSPPGQRNQPQH
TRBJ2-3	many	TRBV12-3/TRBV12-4	ASSSRTSGDTDTQY
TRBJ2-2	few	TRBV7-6	ASSLGASDNTGELF
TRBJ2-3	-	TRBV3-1	ASSQDWRDRSDTQY
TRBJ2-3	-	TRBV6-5	ASTWTVPDTQY
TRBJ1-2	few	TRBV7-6	ASSLATNSNYGYT
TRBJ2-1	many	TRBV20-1	SARVGSGAGNEQF
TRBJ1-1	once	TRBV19	ASSPPTGTGGAF
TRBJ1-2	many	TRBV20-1	SARPAPSGGVGYGYT
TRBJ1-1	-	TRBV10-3	AISAPGGRTEAF
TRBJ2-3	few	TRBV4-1	ASSQQSWTSTDTQY
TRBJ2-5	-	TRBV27	ASSMGLAAGETQY
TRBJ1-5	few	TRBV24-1	ATSGALPNTAQH
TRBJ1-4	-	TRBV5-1	ASSFPPGQQNEKLF
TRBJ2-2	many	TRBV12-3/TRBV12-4	ASTRLAGGFGELF
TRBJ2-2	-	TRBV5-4	ASSDRGIAGELF
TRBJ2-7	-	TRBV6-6	ASSPEIYEQY
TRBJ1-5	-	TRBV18	ASSPGTPGGQPQH
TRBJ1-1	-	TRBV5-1	ASSRELTGDWRTEAF
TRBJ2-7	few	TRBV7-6	ASSLWTGAYEQY
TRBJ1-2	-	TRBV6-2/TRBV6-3	ASSLRSYGYT
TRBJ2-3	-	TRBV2	ASSALMWGATDTQY
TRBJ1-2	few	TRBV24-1	ATSVTGTGMRGYT
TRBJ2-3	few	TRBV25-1	ASSESWTSGSTDTQY
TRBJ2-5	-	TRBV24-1	ATSDSGLLQETQY
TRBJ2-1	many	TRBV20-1	SASGLAGYNEQF
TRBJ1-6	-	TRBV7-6	ASSLTNGKGINSPLH
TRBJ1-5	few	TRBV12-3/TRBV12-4	ASSPRGVSPQH
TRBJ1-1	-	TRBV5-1	ASSFRGQGAATEAF
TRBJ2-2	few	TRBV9	ASSVDIGRGAAWELF
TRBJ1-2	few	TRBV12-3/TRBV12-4	ASSRDRLYGYT
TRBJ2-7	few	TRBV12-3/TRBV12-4	ASSLEVRRGGYEQY
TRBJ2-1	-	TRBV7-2	ASSSYGASGTYNEQF
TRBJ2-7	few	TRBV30	AWSRGSSGSYEQY
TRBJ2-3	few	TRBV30	ASGTLSTDTQY
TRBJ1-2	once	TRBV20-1	SARVARVNYGYT
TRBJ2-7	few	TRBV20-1	SASRAGTYEQY
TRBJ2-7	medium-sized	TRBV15	ATSRDRGSYEQY
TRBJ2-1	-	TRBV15	ATSSDWTYNEQF
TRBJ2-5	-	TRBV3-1	ASSRRQGSKETQY
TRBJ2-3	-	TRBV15	ATSRVGGLLTDTQY
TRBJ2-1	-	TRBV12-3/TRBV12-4	ASSLGASGGLNEQF
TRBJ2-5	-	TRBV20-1	SPKGGGETQY
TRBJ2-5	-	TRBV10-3	AISVGSGGRETQY